Listed below are T cell receptor beta chains from one sample, sequenced in a study of blood T cell repertoires in COVID-19. TCRdb's copy holds only in-frame clones and misses some; the assay was immunoSEQ multiplex PCR. Of 200,000 to 300,000 clones listed, 88% are singletons. The sample consisted of peripheral blood. Every receptor here comes from a young woman with acute or convalescent COVID-19. Each CDR3 is given with its conserved first and last residue. A D gene is named only where the DNA matches it firmly. Clone size is shown for a subset of rows, as once, few, many or a class of expanded clone.

v_call	d_call	clone_size	j_call	cdr3_nt	cdr3_aa
TRBV24-1	TRBD1	NA	TRBJ2-3	TGTGCCACCAGTGACCGGACAGGGGGAGCACCAGATACGCAGTATTTT	CATSDRTGGAPDTQYF
TRBV19	TRBD1	NA	TRBJ1-1	TGTGCCAGTAGGACAGGGAGCACTGAAGCTTTCTTT	CASRTGSTEAFF
TRBV11-2	TRBD2	NA	TRBJ2-7	TGTGCCAGCAGGGCCGGGGGGTGGTACTCCTACGAGCAGTACTTC	CASRAGGWYSYEQYF
TRBV9	TRBD1	few	TRBJ2-2	TGTGCCAGCAGCGATGAGGACAGGTTTGCCGGGGAGCTGTTTTTT	CASSDEDRFAGELFF
TRBV29-1	NA	NA	TRBJ2-3	TGCAGCGTTGATGGTCAGGGGTTTAGGGATACGCAGTATTTT	CSVDGQGFRDTQYF
TRBV7-3	TRBD1	NA	TRBJ2-5	TGTGCCAGCAGCTTGACAGGGGGCATTGAAAAGACCCAGTACTTC	CASSLTGGIEKTQYF
TRBV24-1	TRBD2	once	TRBJ2-7	TGTGCCACCAGTGACCAATGGACTAGCGCGACGTGGTACGAGCAGTACTTC	CATSDQWTSATWYEQYF
TRBV7-9	TRBD1	NA	TRBJ2-4	TGTGCCAGCAGCTTGGCTACAGGGGTACGGGACATTCAGTACTTC	CASSLATGVRDIQYF
TRBV21-1	NA	NA	TRBJ2-1	TGTGCCAGCAGCACTGTTAGCGGAGACTACAATGAGCAGTTCTTC	CASSTVSGDYNEQFF
TRBV9	TRBD1	NA	TRBJ1-5	TGTGCCAGCGGCGACAGGGGCAATCAGCCCCAGCATTTT	CASGDRGNQPQHF
TRBV28	TRBD2	NA	TRBJ2-5	TGTGCCAGCAGCCGGACTAGCGGGAGGGCCCGGGGGGAGACCCAGTACTTC	CASSRTSGRARGETQYF
TRBV12-5	NA	NA	TRBJ1-2	TGTGCTAGTGGAACCCACCCCCTTTCTCTCTCCCAGGGAGGTTATGGCTACACCTTC	CASGTHPLSLSQGGYGYTF
TRBV18	TRBD1	few	TRBJ2-7	TGTGCCAGCTCACCCGACAGGGGCGAGCAGTACTTC	CASSPDRGEQYF
TRBV9	TRBD2	NA	TRBJ2-7	TGTGCCAGCAGCGCTGGACTAGCGGGAGGTTTATACGAGCAGTACTTC	CASSAGLAGGLYEQYF
TRBV29-1	TRBD2	once	TRBJ2-3	TGCAGCGTCGGAACCGGACTAGCGGGAGCTAGAGATACGCAGTATTTT	CSVGTGLAGARDTQYF
TRBV7-2	TRBD2	NA	TRBJ2-3	TGTGCCAGCAGCTTAGAGCGGGAGCCGCAGTATTTT	CASSLEREPQYF
TRBV6-5	NA	NA	TRBJ1-1	TGTGCCAGCAGCTCTAGGGAGAAGGACACTGAAGCTTTCTTT	CASSSREKDTEAFF
TRBV19	NA	few	TRBJ1-4	TGTGCCAGTAGTATTCCACAGGGCGGTGAAAAACTGTTTTTT	CASSIPQGGEKLFF
TRBV4-1	TRBD1	once	TRBJ2-5	TGCGCCAGCAGCCCTGGACAGGGGGAAATCCAAGAGACCCAGTACTTC	CASSPGQGEIQETQYF
TRBV2	NA	NA	TRBJ1-2	TGTGCCAGCAGTGAAAGGGGCAGGGAGGATTCCACCTTC	CASSERGREDSTF
TRBV11-3	TRBD1	NA	TRBJ1-6	TGTGCCAGCAGCCCTGGGACAGGGGTCAATTCACCCCTCCACTTT	CASSPGTGVNSPLHF
TRBV10-1	TRBD2	NA	TRBJ2-3	TGCGCCAGCAGTCCAGAGGGACTAGCGGGGCGGGTCAACACCACAGATACGCAGTATTTT	CASSPEGLAGRVNTTDTQYF
TRBV5-6	NA	NA	TRBJ1-2	TGTGCCAGCAGCTTGACAGTTAACTATGGCTACACCTTC	CASSLTVNYGYTF
TRBV11-3	TRBD1	NA	TRBJ2-6	TGTGCCAGCAGCTTAGATCAGGGGGAGCCCTCTGGGGCCAACGTCCTGACTTTC	CASSLDQGEPSGANVLTF
TRBV6-1	TRBD1	NA	TRBJ1-6	TGTGCCAGCAGTGAAACGGGACAGGGGAGCTCCTATAATTCACCCCTCCACTTT	CASSETGQGSSYNSPLHF
TRBV23-1	TRBD1	NA	TRBJ2-1	TGCGCCAGCAGTCCCAACCCTAGAGGTCCGGGACAGGGGGGGAATGAGCAGTTCTTC	CASSPNPRGPGQGGNEQFF
TRBV3-1/TRBV3-2	NA	NA	TRBJ1-6	TGTGCCAGCAGCCCCATTGAGAATAATTCACCCCTCCACTTT	CASSPIENNSPLHF
TRBV7-2	TRBD2	NA	TRBJ2-3	TGTGCCAGCAGCTTAGTGTTAGCTAGCGGCGGGGGTACGCAGTATTTT	CASSLVLASGGGTQYF
TRBV7-9	TRBD1	few	TRBJ1-1	TGTGCCAGCAGCGACGACGAAAAAAAGGGACAGAGAAGAAACACTGAAGCTTTCTTT	CASSDDEKKGQRRNTEAFF
TRBV9	NA	few	TRBJ1-3	TGTGCCAGCAGCGTAGCGGGTAGCTCGGGAAACACCATATATTTT	CASSVAGSSGNTIYF
TRBV5-4	NA	few	TRBJ1-1	TGTGCCAGCAGCTTACAGCGGGGGGAAGCTTTCTTT	CASSLQRGEAFF
TRBV19	NA	NA	TRBJ1-3	TGTGCCAGTAGTATTGGGGCGCTTGGAAACACCATATATTTT	CASSIGALGNTIYF
TRBV9	NA	NA	TRBJ2-3	TGTGCCAGCAGCGTAGGGGGGGCAGATACGCAGTATTTT	CASSVGGADTQYF
TRBV25-1	NA	NA	TRBJ1-2	TGTGCCAGCAGTGAAGTAGGGACACCGAAGGGTGGCTACACCTTC	CASSEVGTPKGGYTF
TRBV7-2	NA	NA	TRBJ2-1	TGTGCCAGCAGCTTAGACACCTACAATGAGCAGTTCTTC	CASSLDTYNEQFF
TRBV2	NA	NA	TRBJ2-2	TGTGCCAGCAGTGAAATCAGGGGAACCGGGGAGCTGTTTTTT	CASSEIRGTGELFF
TRBV19	NA	NA	TRBJ2-7	TGTGCCAGTAGTACCTTAAAGGGGGACCCTATCTACGAGCAGTACTTC	CASSTLKGDPIYEQYF
TRBV29-1	NA	NA	TRBJ1-1	TGCAGCGTTGAAAGGGGGATGAACACTGAAGCTTTCTTT	CSVERGMNTEAFF
TRBV11-3	TRBD1	NA	TRBJ1-1	TGTGCCAGCAGCTTAGTGGTGACAGGGGGCCCAACTGAAGCTTTCTTT	CASSLVVTGGPTEAFF
TRBV6-5	TRBD2	NA	TRBJ2-3	TGTGCCAGCAGTTTTCGGACTAGTGAGTTTACAGATACGCAGTATTTT	CASSFRTSEFTDTQYF
TRBV7-9	TRBD1	NA	TRBJ2-7	TGTGCCAGCAGCCTGGCCGGGACAGGAGAGAGGCGAAAGCAGTACTTC	CASSLAGTGERRKQYF
TRBV6-2/TRBV6-3	TRBD1	once	TRBJ2-5	TGTGCCAGCAGTTACTCGCTCCCAGGACAGGGGGACCAAGAGACCCAGTACTTC	CASSYSLPGQGDQETQYF
TRBV2	TRBD2	NA	TRBJ2-1	TGTGCCAGCAGTATAGACAGAGGGACTAGCAATGAGCAGTTCTTC	CASSIDRGTSNEQFF
TRBV19	TRBD1	NA	TRBJ1-3	TGTGCCAGTAGTATGACAGGGGATTCCGGAAACACCATATATTTT	CASSMTGDSGNTIYF
TRBV19	TRBD1	NA	TRBJ2-7	TGTGCCACACAGCCGGGACAGGGAGCTGCCTTTTCCTACGAGCAGTACTTC	CATQPGQGAAFSYEQYF
TRBV5-1	TRBD2	NA	TRBJ2-7	TGCGCCAGCAGTCCCGGGACTAACTCCTACGAGCAGTACTTC	CASSPGTNSYEQYF
TRBV19	TRBD2	NA	TRBJ2-3	TGTGCCAGTAGTTCGACTAGCGGGATTACAGATACGCAGTATTTT	CASSSTSGITDTQYF
TRBV7-9	TRBD2	NA	TRBJ2-4	TGTGCCAGCAGCCCGGGAGGGAGTAGTAAAAACATTCAGTACTTC	CASSPGGSSKNIQYF
TRBV2	NA	NA	TRBJ2-7	TGTGCCAGCAGTGAGTATGAGGCAACCTACGAGCAGTACTTC	CASSEYEATYEQYF
TRBV6-1	NA	NA	TRBJ1-5	TGTGCCAGCAGTGAATTAGGGGTAGGTCAGCCCCAGCATTTT	CASSELGVGQPQHF
TRBV6-2/TRBV6-3	NA	NA	TRBJ2-5	TGTGCCAGCAGTCAGGACAGTCGAAAAGAGACCCAGTACTTC	CASSQDSRKETQYF
TRBV12-2	NA	NA	TRBJ2-3	TGTGCAAGTCGCCCTACCGGGAGCTCGGGCACAGATACGCAGTATTTT	CASRPTGSSGTDTQYF
TRBV15	TRBD2	once	TRBJ2-7	TGTGCCACCAGCAGAGGGAAGACTAGCGGGAAGGGGGCCTCCTACGAGCAGTACTTC	CATSRGKTSGKGASYEQYF
TRBV12-2	NA	NA	TRBJ2-2	TGTGCAAGTCGCTTAAGGAGGGGCCCCAACACCGGGGAGCTGTTTTTT	CASRLRRGPNTGELFF
TRBV6-5	NA	NA	TRBJ1-4	TGTGCCAGCAGTTACGACGCGCGGTGGAAACTGTTTTTT	CASSYDARWKLFF
TRBV9	NA	few	TRBJ1-4	TGTGCCAGCAGCGTTACAGGCGGGGGTGAAAAACTGTTTTTT	CASSVTGGGEKLFF
TRBV27	NA	NA	TRBJ2-7	TGTGCCAGCAGTCAGGGCGGGAATATGTACGAGCAGTACTTC	CASSQGGNMYEQYF
TRBV3-1/TRBV3-2	NA	NA	TRBJ2-1	TGTGCCAGCAGCCAAGATCTGAGACACGGTAACAATGAGCAGTTCTTC	CASSQDLRHGNNEQFF
TRBV7-2	TRBD2	NA	TRBJ2-1	TGTGCCAGCAGCCCACCGGGACTAGCGTGGTCCAATGAGCAGTTCTTC	CASSPPGLAWSNEQFF